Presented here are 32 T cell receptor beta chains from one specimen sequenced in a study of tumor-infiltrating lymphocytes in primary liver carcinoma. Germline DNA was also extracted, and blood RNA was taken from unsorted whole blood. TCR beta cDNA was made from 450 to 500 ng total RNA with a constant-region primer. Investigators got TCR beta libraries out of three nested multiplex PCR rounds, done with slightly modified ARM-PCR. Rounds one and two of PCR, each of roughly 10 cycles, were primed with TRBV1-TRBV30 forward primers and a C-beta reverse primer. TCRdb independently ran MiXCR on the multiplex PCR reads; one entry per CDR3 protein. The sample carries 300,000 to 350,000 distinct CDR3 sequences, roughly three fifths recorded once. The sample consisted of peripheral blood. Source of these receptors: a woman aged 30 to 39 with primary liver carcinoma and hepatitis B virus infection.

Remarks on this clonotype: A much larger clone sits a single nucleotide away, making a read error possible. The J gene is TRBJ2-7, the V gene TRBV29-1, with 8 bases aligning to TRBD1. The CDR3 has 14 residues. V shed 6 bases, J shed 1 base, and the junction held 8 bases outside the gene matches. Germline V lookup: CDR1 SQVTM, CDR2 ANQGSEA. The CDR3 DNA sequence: TGCAGCGTGACTACCGGGACAGGATCCTACGAGCAGTACTTC. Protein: CSVTTGTGSYEQYF.

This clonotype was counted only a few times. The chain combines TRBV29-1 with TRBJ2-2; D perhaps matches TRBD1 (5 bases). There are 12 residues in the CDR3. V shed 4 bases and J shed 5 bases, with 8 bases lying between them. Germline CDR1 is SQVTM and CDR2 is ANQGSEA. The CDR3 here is CSVAKGTGELFF. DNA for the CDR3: TGCAGCGTTGCAAAGGGGACCGGGGAGCTGTTTTTT.

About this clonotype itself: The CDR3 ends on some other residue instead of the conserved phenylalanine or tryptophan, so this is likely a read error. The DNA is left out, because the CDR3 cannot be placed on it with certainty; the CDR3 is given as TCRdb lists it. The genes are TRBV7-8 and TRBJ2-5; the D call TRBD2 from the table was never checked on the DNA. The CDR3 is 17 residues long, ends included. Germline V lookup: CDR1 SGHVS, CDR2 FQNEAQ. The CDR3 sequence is CASSPRRGLAVQETQCS.

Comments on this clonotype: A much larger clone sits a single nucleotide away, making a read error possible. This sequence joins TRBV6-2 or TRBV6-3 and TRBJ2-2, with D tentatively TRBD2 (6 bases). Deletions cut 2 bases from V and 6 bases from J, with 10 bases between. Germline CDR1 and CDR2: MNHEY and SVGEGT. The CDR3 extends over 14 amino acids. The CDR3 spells CASSYDGSPGELFF. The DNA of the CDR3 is TGTGCCAGCAGTTACGACGGGAGTCCCGGGGAGCTGTTTTTT.

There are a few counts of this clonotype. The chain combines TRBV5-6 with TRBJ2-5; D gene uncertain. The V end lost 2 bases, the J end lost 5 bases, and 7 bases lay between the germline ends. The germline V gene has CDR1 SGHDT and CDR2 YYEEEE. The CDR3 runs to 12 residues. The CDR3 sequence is CASSLNWETQYF. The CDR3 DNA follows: TGTGCCAGCAGCTTAAATTGGGAGACCCAGTACTTC.

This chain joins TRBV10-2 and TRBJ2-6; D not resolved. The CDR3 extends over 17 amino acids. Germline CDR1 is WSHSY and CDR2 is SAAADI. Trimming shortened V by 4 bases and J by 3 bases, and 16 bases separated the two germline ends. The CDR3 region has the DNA TGCGCCAGCAGTGGTAAAGTATCGGGCCATGGGGCCAACGTCCTGACTTTC. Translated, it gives CASSGKVSGHGANVLTF.

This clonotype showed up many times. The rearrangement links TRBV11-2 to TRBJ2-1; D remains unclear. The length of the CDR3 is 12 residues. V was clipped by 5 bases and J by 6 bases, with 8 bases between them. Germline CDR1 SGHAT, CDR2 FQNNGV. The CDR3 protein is CASSPNSNEQFF. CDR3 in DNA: TGTGCCAGCAGCCCAAATTCCAATGAGCAGTTCTTC.

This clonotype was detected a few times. The CDR3: CASSQDEGDTGELFF. The CDR3 DNA reads as TGCGCCAGCAGCCAAGATGAGGGGGACACCGGGGAGCTGTTTTTT. This sequence joins TRBV4-3 and TRBJ2-2; D perhaps matches TRBD1 (6 bases). Trimming pared 0 bases from V and 3 bases from J, leaving 8 bases between. Germline V gene data show CDR1 as LGHNA and CDR2 as YSLEER. This CDR3 comprises 15 residues.

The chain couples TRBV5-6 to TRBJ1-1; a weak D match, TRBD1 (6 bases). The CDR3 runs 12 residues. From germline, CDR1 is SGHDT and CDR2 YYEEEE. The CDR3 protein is CTNRSRGTEAFF. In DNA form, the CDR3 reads TGTACCAACAGATCCAGGGGTACTGAAGCTTTCTTT.

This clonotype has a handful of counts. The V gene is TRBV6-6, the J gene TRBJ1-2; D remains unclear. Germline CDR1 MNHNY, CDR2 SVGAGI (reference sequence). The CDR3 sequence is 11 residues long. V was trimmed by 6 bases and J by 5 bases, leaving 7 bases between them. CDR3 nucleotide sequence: TGTGCCAGCAGAGACGAATATGGCTACACCTTC. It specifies CASRDEYGYTF.

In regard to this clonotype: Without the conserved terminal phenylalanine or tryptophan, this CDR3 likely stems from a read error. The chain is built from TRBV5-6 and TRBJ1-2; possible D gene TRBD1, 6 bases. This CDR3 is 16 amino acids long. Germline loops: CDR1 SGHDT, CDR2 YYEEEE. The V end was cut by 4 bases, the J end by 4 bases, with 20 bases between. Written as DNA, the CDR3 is TGTGCCAGCAGCGACTACCGGGACACGCTGGTCTATGGCTACACCTTA. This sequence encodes CASSDYRDTLVYGYTL.

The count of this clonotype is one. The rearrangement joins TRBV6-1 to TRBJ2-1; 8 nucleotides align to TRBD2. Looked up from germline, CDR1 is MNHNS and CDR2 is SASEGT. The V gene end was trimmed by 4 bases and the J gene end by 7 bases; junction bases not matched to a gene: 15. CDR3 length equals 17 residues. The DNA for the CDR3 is TGTGCCAGCAGTGTAGCGGGAAACCGAAGAAAGGTGAATGAGCAGTTCTTC. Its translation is CASSVAGNRRKVNEQFF.

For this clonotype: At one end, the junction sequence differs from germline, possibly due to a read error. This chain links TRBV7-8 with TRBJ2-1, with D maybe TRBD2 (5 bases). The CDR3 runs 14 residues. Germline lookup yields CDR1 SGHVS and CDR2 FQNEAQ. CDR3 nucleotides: TGTGCCAGCAGGGTAAAGGGAGACTACAATGAGCAGATCTTC. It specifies CASRVKGDYNEQIF.

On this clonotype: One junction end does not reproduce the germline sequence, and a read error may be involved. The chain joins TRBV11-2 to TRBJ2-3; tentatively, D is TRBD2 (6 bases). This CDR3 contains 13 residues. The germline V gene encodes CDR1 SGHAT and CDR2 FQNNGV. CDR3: CASSGRSPDTQYF. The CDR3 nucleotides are TGTGCCAGCAGCGGGAGGTCCCCAGATACACAGTATTTT.

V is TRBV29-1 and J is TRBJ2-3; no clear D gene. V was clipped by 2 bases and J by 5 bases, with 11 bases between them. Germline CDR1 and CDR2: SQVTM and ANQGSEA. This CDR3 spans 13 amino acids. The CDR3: CSVESRHIDTQYF. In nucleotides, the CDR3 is TGCAGCGTTGAATCAAGGCACATAGATACGCAGTATTTT.

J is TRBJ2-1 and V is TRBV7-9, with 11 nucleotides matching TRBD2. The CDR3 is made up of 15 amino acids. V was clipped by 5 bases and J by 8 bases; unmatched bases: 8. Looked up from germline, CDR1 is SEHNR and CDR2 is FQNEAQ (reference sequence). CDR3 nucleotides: TGTGCCAGCAGCGCCGCTAGCGGGAGGATCGATGAGCAGTTCTTC. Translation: CASSAASGRIDEQFF.

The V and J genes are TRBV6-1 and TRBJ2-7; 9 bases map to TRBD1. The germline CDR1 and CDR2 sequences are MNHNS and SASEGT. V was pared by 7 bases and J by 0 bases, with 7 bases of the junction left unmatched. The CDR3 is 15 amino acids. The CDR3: CASTRDRVSSYEQYF. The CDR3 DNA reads TGTGCCAGCACCCGGGACAGGGTGAGCTCCTACGAGCAGTACTTC.

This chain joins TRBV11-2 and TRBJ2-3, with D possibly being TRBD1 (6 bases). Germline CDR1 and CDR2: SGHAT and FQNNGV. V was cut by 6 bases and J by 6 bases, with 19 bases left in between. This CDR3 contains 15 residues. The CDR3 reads CASRFGDRRGDTQYF. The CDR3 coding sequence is TGTGCCAGCAGGTTTGGTGACAGGAGAGGGGATACGCAGTATTTT.

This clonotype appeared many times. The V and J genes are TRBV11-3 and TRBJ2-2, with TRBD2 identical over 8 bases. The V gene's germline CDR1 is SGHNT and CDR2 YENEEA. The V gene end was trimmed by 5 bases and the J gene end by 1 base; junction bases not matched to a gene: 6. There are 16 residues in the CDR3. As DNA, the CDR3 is TGTGCCAGCAGCCCTATAGCGGGACGGAACACCGGGGAGCTGTTTTTT. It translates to CASSPIAGRNTGELFF.

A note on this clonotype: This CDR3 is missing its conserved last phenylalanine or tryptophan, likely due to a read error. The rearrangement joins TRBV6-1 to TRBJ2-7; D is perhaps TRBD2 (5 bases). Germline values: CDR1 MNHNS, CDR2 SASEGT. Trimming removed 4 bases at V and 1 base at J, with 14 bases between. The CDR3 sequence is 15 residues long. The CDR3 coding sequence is TGTGCCAGCAGTGTAGCGTCTAGTGGATCCTACGAGCAGTACTCC. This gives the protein CASSVASSGSYEQYS.

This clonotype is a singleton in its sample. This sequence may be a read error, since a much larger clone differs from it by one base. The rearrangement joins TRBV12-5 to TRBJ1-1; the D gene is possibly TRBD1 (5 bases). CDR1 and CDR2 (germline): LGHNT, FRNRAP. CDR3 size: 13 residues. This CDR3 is CVSGYSGFPEAFF. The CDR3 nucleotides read TGTGTTAGTGGTTACTCAGGGTTCCCTGAAGCTTTCTTT.

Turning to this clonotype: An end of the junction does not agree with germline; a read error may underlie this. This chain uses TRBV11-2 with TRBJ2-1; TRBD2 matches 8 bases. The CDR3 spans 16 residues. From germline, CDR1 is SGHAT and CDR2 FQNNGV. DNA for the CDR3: TGTGCCGGCAGTCCCATCGGGGGGGCGAACTACAATGAGCAGTTCTTC. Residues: CAGSPIGGANYNEQFF.

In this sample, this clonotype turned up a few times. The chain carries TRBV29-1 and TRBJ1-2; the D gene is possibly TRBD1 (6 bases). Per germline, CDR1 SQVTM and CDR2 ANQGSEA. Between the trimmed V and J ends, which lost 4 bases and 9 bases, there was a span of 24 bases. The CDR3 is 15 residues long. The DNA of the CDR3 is TGCAGCGTTGCCCCTGATGGGGGGCTACTATGGAGCTACACCTTC. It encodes CSVAPDGGLLWSYTF.

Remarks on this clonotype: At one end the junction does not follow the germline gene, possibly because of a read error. The DNA for the CDR3 is TGTGCCAGCAGTTTAGACGGGAGGGCCTACAATGAGCAGTTCTTC. Amino acid sequence: CASSLDGRAYNEQFF. The chain links TRBV11-2 to TRBJ2-1; TRBD2 matches at 8 bases. CDR3 length: 15 amino acids. Germline V gives CDR1 SGHAT, CDR2 FQNNGV.

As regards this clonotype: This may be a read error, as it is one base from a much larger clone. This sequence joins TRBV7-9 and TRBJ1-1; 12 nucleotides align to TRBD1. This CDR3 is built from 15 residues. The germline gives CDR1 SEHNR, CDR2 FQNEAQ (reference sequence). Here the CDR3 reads CAGSSWDRGQTEAFF. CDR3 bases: TGTGCCGGCAGCTCTTGGGACAGGGGGCAAACTGAAGCTTTCTTT. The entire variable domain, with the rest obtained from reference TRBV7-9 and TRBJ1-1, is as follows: DTGVSQNPRHKITKRGQNVTFRCDPISEHNRLYWYRQTLGQGPEFLTYFQNEAQLEKSRLLSDRFSAERPKGSFSTLEIQRTEQGDSAMYLCAGSSWDRGQTEAFFGQGTRLTVV.

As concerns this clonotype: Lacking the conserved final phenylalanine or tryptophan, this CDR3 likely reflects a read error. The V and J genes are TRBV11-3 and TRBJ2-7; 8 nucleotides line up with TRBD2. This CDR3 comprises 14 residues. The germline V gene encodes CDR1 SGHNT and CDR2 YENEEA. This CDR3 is CANSGLAGSYEQYL. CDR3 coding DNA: TGTGCCAACAGCGGACTAGCTGGGAGCTACGAGCAGTACCTT.

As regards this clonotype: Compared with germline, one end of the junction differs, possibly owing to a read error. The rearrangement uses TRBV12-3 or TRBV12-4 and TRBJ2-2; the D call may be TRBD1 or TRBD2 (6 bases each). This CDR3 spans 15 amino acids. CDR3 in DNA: TGTGCCAGCCGGGGGTGGGACACGAACACTAGGGACCTGTTTTTT. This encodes CASRGWDTNTRDLFF.

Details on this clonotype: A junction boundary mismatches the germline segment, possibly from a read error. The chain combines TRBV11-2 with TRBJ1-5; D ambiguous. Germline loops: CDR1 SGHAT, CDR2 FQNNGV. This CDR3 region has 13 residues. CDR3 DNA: TGTGCCTGCAGCTTAGCTGGTAATCAGCCCCAGCATTTT. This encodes CACSLAGNQPQHF.

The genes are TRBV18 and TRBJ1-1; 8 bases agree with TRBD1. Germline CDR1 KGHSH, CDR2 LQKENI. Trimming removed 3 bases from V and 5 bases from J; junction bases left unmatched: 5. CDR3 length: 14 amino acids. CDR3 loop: CASSPRTGRTEAFF. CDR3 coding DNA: TGTGCCAGCTCACCTCGGACAGGGAGGACTGAAGCTTTCTTT.

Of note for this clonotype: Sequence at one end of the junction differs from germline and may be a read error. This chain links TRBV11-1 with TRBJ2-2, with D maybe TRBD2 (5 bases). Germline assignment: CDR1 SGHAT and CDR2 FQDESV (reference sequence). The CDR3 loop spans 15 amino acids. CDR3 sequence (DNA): TGTGCCAGAAGCTTTACGCGGGCGGGCACCGGGGAGCTGTTTTTT. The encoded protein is CARSFTRAGTGELFF.

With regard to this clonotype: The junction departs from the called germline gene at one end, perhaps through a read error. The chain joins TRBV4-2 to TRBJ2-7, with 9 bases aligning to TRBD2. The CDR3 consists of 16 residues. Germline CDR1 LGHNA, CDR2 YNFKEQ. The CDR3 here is CVSSQKTASGNYEQYF. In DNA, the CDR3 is TGTGTCAGCAGCCAAAAGACGGCTAGCGGGAACTACGAGCAGTACTTC.

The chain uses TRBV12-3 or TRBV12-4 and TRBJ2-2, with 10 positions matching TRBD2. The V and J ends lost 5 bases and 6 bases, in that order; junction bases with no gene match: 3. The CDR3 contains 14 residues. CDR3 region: CASSKREGAGELFF. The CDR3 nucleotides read TGTGCCAGCAGTAAGCGGGAGGGGGCCGGGGAGCTGTTTTTT.